What follows is one T cell receptor (beta chain) and its context. The sample is drawn from a study of blood T cell repertoires in COVID-19. Per germline, CDR1 SGHRS and CDR2 YFSETQ. The CDR3 extends over 16 amino acids. V lost 5 bases to trimming and J lost 2 bases, with 20 bases between them. Profiled with immunoSEQ multiplex PCR; TCRdb holds only in-frame clones, not every one. The data hold approximately 150,000 clones, with around 82% observed a single time. The TCR was taken from a woman older than 75 with acute or convalescent COVID-19. The chain combines TRBV5-1 with TRBJ2-7; possible D gene TRBD1, 6 bases. The sample was peripheral blood. The CDR3 region has the DNA TGCGCCAGCAGTCGGATCCCGGACAGTATTGCCTACGAGCAGTACTTC. Its protein product is CASSRIPDSIAYEQYF.